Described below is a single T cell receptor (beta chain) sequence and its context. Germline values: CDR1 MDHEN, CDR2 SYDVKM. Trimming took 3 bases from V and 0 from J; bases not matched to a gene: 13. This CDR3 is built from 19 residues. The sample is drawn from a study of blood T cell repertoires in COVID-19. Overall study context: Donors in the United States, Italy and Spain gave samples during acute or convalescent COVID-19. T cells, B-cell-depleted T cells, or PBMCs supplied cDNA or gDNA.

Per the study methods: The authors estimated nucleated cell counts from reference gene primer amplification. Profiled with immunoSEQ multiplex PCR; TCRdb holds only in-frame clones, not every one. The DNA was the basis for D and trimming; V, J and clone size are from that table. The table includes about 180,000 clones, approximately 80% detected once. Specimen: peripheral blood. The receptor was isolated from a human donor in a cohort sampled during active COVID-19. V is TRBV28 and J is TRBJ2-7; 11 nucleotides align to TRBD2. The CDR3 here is CASSFVKLAGGLGSYEQYF. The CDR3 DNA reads TGTGCCAGCAGTTTTGTTAAGCTAGCGGGAGGTCTTGGCTCCTACGAGCAGTACTTC.